This T cell receptor beta chain emerged from a study of blood T cell repertoires in COVID-19. Study in general: PBMCs, B-cell-depleted T cells, or T cells were the source of the cDNA or gDNA that made up the material.

Authors' processing steps: Nucleated cell number was recorded as an estimate derived from reference gene primer amplification. The data were produced by immunoSEQ multiplex PCR, yet TCRdb's version contains in-frame clones alone and is incomplete. V and J calls and clone size are given by that table; D and trimming were obtained from the DNA. The top ten hold 4% to 5% of the sample, which has 100,000 to 150,000 clones, 90% seen once. This CDR3 comprises 17 residues. Germline V gene sequence: CDR1 SGHRS, CDR2 YFSETQ. V lost 3 bases and J 2 bases, leaving 17 bases between the germline ends. The sample consisted of peripheral blood. The gene calls are TRBV5-1 and TRBJ2-2; D may be TRBD1 (6 bases). This clonotype was obtained from a man aged 60 to 69 with COVID-19, enrolled during active disease. The CDR3 DNA reads as TGCGCCAGCAGCTGGGTCAGGGGCCGTTCCAACACCGGGGAGCTGTTTTTT. Its protein product is CASSWVRGRSNTGELFF.